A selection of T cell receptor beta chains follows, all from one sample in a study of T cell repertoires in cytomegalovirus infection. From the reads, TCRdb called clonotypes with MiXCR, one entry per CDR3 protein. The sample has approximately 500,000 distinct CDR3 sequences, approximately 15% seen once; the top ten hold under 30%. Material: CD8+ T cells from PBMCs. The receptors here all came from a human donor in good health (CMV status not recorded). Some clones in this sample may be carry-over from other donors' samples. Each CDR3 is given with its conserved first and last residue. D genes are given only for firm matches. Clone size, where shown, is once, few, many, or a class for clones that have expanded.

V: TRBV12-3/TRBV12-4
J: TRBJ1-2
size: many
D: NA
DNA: TGTGCCAGCAGTTTCTCCTACAGGGAAGGCTACACCTTC
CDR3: CASSFSYREGYTF

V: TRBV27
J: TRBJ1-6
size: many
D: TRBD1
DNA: TGTGCCAGCAGTCCTCGGACAGGGACCGTCGGGGATTCACCCCTCCACTTT
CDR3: CASSPRTGTVGDSPLHF

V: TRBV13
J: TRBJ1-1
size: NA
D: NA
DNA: TGTGCCAGCAGCTCTAATAACGCGAACACTGAAGCTTTCTTT
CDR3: CASSSNNANTEAFF

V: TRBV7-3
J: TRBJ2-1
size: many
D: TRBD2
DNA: TGTGCCAGCAGCCCTAGCGGGGGGCCCCACAATGAGCAGTTCTTC
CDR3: CASSPSGGPHNEQFF

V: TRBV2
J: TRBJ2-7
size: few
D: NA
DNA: TGTGCCAGCTATCAGGGCGTAAACTCCTACGAGCAGTACTTC
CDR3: CASYQGVNSYEQYF

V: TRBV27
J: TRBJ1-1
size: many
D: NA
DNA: TGTGCCAGCAGTCTTAGGAAGGTCGGCACTGAAGCTTTCTTT
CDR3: CASSLRKVGTEAFF

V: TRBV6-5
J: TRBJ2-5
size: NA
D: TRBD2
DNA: TGTGCCAGCGTGAGCGGGGGGATTGGGGAGGCCCAGTACTTC
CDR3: CASVSGGIGEAQYF

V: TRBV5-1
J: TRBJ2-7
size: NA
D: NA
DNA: TGCGCCAGCAGCTTGGATGACAGCCCCTACGAGCAGTACTTC
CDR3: CASSLDDSPYEQYF

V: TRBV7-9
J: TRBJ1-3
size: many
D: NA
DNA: TGTGCCAGCAGCAACCCAGGGAATCGCGCTGGAAACACCATATATTTT
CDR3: CASSNPGNRAGNTIYF

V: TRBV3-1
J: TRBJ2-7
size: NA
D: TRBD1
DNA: TGTGCCAGCAGCGGGACAGATCCCCACGAGCAGTACTTC
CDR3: CASSGTDPHEQYF

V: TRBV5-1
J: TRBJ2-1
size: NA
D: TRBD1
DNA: TGCGCCAGCAGCTTACATCGACCGGGACAGGGTCTTAGGGATGAGCAGTTCTTC
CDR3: CASSLHRPGQGLRDEQFF

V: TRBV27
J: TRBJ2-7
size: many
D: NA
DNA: TGTGCCAGTGGACGGAGTGCGGTCTACGAGCAGTACTTC
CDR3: CASGRSAVYEQYF

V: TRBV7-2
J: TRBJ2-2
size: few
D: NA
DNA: TGTGCCAGCAGCTGGGGGGAAGGGGGCACCGGGGAGCTGTTTTTT
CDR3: CASSWGEGGTGELFF

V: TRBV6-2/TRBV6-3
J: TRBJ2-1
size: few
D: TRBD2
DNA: TGTGCCAGCATTTTAGCGGGGGCCCCCAGGGATGAGCAGTTCTTC
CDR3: CASILAGAPRDEQFF

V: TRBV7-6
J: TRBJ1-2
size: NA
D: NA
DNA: TGTGCCAGCAGCCCCGTCCCTTTCTATGGCTACACCTTC
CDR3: CASSPVPFYGYTF

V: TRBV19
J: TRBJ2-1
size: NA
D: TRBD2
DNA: TGTGCCAGTACCGTGAGCGGGGGCTCCTACAATGAGCAGTTCTTC
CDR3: CASTVSGGSYNEQFF

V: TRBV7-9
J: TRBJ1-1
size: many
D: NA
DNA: TGTGCCAGCAGCTTACCGGGGCATTCAGGGACTGAAGCTTTCTTT
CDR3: CASSLPGHSGTEAFF

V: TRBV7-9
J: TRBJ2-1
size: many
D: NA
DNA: TGTGCCAGCAGCCCCGCCGGGACTCCTATGAGAGACGAGCAGTTCTTC
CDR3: CASSPAGTPMRDEQFF

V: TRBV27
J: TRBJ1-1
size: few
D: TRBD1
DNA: TGTGCCAGCAGTTTCCCCGGACAGGTTGAAGCTTTCTTT
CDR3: CASSFPGQVEAFF

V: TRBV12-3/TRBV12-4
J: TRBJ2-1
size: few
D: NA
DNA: TGTGCCAGCAGCATTGGGCTCAATGAGCAGTTCTTC
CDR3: CASSIGLNEQFF

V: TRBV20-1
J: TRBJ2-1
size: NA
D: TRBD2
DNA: TGCAGTGCTAGAGATCGGGGCGGGGGGGCCCATGAGCAGTTCTTC
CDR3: CSARDRGGGAHEQFF

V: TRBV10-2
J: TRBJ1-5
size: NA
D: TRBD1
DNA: TGCGCCAGCACCGGGGACAGGGTTCAGCCCCAGCATTTT
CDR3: CASTGDRVQPQHF

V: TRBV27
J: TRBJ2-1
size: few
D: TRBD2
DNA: TGTGCCAGCAGTGACACTAGCGGGAGAACTGAGCAGTTCTTC
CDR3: CASSDTSGRTEQFF

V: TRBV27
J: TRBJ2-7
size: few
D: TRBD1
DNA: TGTGCCAGCAGTACCGGGACAGGGTTCAACGAGCAGTACTTC
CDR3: CASSTGTGFNEQYF

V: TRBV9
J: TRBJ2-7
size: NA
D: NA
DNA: TGTGCCAGCAACCTAGAGGGCGAGCAGTACTTC
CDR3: CASNLEGEQYF

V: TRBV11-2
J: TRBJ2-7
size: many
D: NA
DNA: TGTGCCAGCAGCTTAGCCCCTGCCTACGAGCAGTACTTC
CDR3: CASSLAPAYEQYF

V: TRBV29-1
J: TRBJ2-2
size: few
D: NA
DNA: TGCAGCGTTGATCTAGCCAACACCGGGGAGCTGTTTTTT
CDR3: CSVDLANTGELFF

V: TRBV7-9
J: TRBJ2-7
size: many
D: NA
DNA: TGTGCCAGCAGCCCTCCGGGGAGAGCCGAGCAGTACTTC
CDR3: CASSPPGRAEQYF

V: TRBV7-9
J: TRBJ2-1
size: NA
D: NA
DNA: TGTGCCAGCAGCCAGGGGGGGCTCCCCTACAATGAGCAGTTCTTC
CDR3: CASSQGGLPYNEQFF

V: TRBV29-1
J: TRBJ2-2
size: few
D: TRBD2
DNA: TGCAGCGCCAGACTAGCGGGACTGAACACCGGGGAGCTGTTTTTT
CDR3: CSARLAGLNTGELFF

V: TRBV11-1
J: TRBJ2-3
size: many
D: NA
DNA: TGTGCCAGCAGCTTACTCCGGGCCCTGGGAGATACGCAGTATTTT
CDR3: CASSLLRALGDTQYF

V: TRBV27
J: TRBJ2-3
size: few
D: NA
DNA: TGTGCCAGCAGTTTTCTTGTTGGGGATGGGACAGATACGCAGTATTTT
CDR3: CASSFLVGDGTDTQYF

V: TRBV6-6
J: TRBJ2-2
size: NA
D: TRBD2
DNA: TGTGCCAGCAGTTGGACTAGCGGGGGGGCCGGGGAGCTGTTTTTT
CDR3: CASSWTSGGAGELFF

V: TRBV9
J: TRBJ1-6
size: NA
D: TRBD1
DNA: TGTGCCAGCAGCGCTAGACAGGGGTTAAATTCACCCCTCCACTTT
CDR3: CASSARQGLNSPLHF

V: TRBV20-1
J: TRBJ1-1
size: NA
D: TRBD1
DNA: TGCAGTGCTCTGGACAGGGCCCCTAAACCGCCGAACACTGAAGCTTTCTTT
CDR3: CSALDRAPKPPNTEAFF

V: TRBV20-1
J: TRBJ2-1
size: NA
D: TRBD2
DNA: TGCAGTGCTAGAGATGTCGGACTAGCGGGAGGGCACTGGTACAATGAGCAGTTCTTC
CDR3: CSARDVGLAGGHWYNEQFF

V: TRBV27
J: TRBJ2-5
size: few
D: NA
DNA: TGTGCCAGCACGGGGGCCGGCGAGACCCAGTACTTC
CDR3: CASTGAGETQYF

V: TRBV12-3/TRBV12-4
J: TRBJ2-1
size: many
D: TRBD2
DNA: TGTGCCAGCAGATCCCGGACTAGCGGAAATGCTAATGAGCAGTTCTTC
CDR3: CASRSRTSGNANEQFF

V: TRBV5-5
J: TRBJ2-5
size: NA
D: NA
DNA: TGTGCCAGCAGCTTGGACATATGGGACCTCATATACTTC
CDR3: CASSLDIWDLIYF

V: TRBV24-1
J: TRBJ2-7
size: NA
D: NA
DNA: TGTGCCACCAGTGACCTAGGCGGGGAGCAGTACTTC
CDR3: CATSDLGGEQYF

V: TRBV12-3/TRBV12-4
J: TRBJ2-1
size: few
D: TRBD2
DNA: TGTGCCAGCACCCTAGGGGCGGGGGGGCCCTCCTACAATGAGCAGTTCTTC
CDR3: CASTLGAGGPSYNEQFF

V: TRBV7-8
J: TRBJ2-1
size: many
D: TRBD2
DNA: TGTGCCAGCAGCCCGGAGAGACTAGCGGATGAGCAGTTCTTC
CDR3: CASSPERLADEQFF

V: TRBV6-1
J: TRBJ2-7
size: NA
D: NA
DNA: TGTGCCAGCAGTCCAGATGGGGCCTACGAGCAGTACTTC
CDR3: CASSPDGAYEQYF

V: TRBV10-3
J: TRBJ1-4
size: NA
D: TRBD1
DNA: TGTGCCACCGAACCGGGACAGGGAAGTGAAAAACTGTTTTTT
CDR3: CATEPGQGSEKLFF

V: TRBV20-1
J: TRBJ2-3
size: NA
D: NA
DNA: TGCAGTGCTAGACCTATACGGGAATTGAGATCAGATACGCAGTATTTT
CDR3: CSARPIRELRSDTQYF

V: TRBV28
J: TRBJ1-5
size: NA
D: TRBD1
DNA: TGTGCCAGCCTACCACAGGGGGCCTATGGTCAGCCCCAGCATTTT
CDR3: CASLPQGAYGQPQHF

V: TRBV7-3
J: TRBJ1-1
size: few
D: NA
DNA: TGTGCCAGCAGCTTAGGATTGTCAGGGAGATTGAACACTGAAGCTTTCTTT
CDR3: CASSLGLSGRLNTEAFF

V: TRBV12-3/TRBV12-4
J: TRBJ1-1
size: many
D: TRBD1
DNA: TGTGCCAGCAGTTTAAGGGACAGGGGCGCACGGAACACTGAAGCTTTCTTT
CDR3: CASSLRDRGARNTEAFF

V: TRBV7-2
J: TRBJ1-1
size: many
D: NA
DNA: TGTGCCAGCAGCGACAGGTGGGCGGCTGAAGCTTTCTTT
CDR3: CASSDRWAAEAFF